This paragraph reports one T cell receptor beta chain. The antigen is not known. The PCR made use of 60 Vbeta and 13 Jbeta primers. Here immunoSEQ multiplex PCR was the method, and the copy in TCRdb shows in-frame clones only, minus some. The data show about 32,000 clones, 84% seen once. Trimming cost V 4 bases and J 3 bases; bases outside gene matches: 11. CDR3 size: 16 residues. Germline-derived CDR1 and CDR2 are GTSNPN and SVGIG (reference sequence). This sample stems from a study of cytomegalovirus exposure and HLA in healthy donors. Study-level points and caveats: The majority of CMV-associated TCR beta chains were reported as apparently HLA-restricted in a later analysis.

Material for sequencing was PBMCs. This chain joins TRBV30 and TRBJ2-5; 10 bases fit TRBD2. This clonotype originated in a young woman in good health and CMV-seronegative. CDR3 DNA sequence: TGTGCCTGGAATAGGGTTTGGCTAGCGGGAGAAGAGACCCAGTACTTC. It encodes CAWNRVWLAGEETQYF.